This T cell receptor (beta chain) was sequenced in a study of T cell responses to AZD1222 COVID-19 vaccine. Study-wide results and limits: Mostly white British, mostly female donors; authors suggested clonal diversity may be underestimated. When two AZD1222 doses had been given, Spike-specific TCR breadth and depth rose.

Germline CDR1 reads SQVTM; CDR2 reads ANQGSEA. The CDR3 runs 12 residues. Trimming took 8 bases from V and 2 from J, leaving 12 bases between them. Of note for this clone: Its antigen remains unknown.

Method: immunoSEQ multiplex PCR; TCRdb's copy keeps in-frame clones and lacks some. The profile shows around 180,000 clones, under 95% of them singletons. The sequence came from an adult who received the AZD1222 COVID-19 vaccine. This chain connects TRBV29-1 to TRBJ2-5; the D call may be TRBD1 or TRBD2 (6 bases each). This specimen was peripheral blood, taken 28 days after the second AZD1222 dose. CDR3 nucleotides: TGCAGCAGTAGGGGGACTCAAGAGACCCAGTACTTC. Translated, it gives CSSRGTQETQYF.